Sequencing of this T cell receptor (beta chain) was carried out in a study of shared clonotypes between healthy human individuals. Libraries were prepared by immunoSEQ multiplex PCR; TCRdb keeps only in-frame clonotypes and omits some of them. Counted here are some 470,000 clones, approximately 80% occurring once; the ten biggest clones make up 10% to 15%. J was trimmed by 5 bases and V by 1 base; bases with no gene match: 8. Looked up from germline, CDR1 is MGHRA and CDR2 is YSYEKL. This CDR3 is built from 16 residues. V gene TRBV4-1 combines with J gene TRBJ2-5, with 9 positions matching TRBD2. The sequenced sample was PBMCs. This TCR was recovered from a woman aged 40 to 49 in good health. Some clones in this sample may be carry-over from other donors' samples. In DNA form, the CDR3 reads TGCGCCAGCAGCCAAGGGATTGCGGGAGGGGGCGAGACCCAGTACTTC. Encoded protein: CASSQGIAGGGETQYF.